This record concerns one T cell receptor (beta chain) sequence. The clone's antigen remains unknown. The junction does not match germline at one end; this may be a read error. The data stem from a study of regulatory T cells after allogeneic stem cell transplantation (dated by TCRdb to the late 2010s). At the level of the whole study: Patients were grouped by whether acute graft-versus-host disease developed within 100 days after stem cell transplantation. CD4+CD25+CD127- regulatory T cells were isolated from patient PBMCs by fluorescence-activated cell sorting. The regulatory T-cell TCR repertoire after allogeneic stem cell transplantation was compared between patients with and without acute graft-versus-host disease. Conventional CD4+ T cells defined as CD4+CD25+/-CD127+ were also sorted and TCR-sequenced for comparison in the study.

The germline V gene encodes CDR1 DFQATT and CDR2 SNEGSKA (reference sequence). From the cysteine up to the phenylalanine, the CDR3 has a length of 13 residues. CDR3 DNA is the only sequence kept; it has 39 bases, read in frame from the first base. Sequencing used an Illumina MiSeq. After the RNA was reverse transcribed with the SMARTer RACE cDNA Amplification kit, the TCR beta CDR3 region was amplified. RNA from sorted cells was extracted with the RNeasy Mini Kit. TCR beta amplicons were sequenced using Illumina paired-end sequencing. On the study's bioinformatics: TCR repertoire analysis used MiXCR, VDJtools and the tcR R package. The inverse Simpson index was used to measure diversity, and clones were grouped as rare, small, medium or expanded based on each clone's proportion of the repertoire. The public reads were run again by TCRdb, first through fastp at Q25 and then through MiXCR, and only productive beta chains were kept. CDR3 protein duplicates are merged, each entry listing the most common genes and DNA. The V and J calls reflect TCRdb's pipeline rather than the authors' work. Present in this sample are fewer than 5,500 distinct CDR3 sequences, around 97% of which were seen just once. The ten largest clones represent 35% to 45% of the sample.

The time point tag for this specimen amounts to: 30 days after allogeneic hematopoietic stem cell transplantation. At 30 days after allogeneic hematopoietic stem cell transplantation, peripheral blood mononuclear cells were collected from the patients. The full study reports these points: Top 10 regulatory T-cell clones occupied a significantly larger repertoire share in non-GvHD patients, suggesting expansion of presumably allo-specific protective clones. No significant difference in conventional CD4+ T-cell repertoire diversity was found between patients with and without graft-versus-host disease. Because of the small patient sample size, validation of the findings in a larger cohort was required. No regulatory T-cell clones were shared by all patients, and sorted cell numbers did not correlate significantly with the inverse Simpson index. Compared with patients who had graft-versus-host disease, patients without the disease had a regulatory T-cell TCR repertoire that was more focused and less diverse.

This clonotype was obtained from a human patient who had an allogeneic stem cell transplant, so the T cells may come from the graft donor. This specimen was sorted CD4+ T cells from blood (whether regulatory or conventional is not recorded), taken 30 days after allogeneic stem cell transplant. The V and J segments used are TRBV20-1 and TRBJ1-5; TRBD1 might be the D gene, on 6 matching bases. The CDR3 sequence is CSAAQGPRQPQHF. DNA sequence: TGCAGTGCTGCCCAGGGGCCCCGGCAGCCCCAGCACTTT.